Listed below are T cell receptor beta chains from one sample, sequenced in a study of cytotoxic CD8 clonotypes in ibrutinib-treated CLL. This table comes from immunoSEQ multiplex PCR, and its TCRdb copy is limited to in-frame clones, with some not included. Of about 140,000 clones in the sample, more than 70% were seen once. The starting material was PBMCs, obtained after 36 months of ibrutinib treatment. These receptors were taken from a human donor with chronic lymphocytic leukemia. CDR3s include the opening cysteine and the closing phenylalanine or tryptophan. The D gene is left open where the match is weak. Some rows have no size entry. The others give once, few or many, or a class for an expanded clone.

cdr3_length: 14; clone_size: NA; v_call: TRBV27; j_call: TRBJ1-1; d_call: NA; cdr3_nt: TGTGCCAGCAGTTTACGAGGGGGGGGGACTGAAGCTTTCTTT; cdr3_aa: CASSLRGGGTEAFF
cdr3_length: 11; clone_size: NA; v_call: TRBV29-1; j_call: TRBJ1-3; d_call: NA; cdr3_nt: TGCAGCGTTAGGAGCGGAAACACCATATATTTT; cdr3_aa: CSVRSGNTIYF
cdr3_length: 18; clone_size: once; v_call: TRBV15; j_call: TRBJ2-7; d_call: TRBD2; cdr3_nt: TGTGCCACCAGCAGGAAGCCCCTTTTTAGCGGGAGGGCCACCGAGCAGTACTTC; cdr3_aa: CATSRKPLFSGRATEQYF
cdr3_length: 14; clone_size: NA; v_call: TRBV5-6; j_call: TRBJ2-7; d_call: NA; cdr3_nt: TGTGCCAGCACCTTGGGGACCCTGGTTAACGAGCAGTACTTC; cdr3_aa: CASTLGTLVNEQYF
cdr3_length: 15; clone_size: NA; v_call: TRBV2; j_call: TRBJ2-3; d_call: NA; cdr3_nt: TGTGCCAGCAGGGCCGGCGGGACCCCTACAGATACGCAGTATTTT; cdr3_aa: CASRAGGTPTDTQYF
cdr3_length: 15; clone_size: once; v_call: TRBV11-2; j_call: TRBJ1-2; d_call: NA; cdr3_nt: TGTGCCAGCAGCTTCGGTCGTGAGGTTAACTATGGCTACACCTTC; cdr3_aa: CASSFGREVNYGYTF
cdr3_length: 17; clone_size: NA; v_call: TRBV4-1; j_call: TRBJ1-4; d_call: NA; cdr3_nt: TGCGCCAGCAGCCAAGCCCTGTTTGGGCTTACGAATGAAAAACTGTTTTTT; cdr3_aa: CASSQALFGLTNEKLFF
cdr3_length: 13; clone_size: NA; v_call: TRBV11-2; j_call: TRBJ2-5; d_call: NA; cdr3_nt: TGTGCCAGCAGCCCCCGCCCGATCGAGACCCAGTACTTC; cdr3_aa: CASSPRPIETQYF
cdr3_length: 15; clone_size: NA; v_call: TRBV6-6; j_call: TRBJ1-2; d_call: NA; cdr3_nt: TGTGCCAGCAGTTACTCTTTCGGCAGTGACTATGGCTACACCTTC; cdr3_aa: CASSYSFGSDYGYTF
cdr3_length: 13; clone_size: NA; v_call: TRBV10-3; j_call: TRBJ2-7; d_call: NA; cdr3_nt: TGTGCCATCAGTGCGGACATTCTCGTCGAGCAGTACTTC; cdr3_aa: CAISADILVEQYF
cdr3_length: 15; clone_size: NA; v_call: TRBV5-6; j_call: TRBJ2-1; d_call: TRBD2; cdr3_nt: TGTGCCAGCAGCTTGGTAGCGGGACTCAGGGGTGAGCAGTTCTTC; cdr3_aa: CASSLVAGLRGEQFF
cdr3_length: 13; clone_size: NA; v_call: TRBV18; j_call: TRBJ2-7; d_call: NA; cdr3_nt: TGTGCCAGCTCACCAGACCCTAACCAGGGGCAGTACTTC; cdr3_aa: CASSPDPNQGQYF
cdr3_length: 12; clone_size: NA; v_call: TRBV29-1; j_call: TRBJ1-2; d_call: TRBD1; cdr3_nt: TGCAGCGTTGGGGGACAGGTAGTCGGCTACACCTTC; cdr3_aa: CSVGGQVVGYTF
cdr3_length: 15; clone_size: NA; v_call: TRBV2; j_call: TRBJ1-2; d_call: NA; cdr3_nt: TGTGCCAGCAGTGGCGGGGCGGGTCTTAGCTATGGCTACACCTTC; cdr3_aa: CASSGGAGLSYGYTF
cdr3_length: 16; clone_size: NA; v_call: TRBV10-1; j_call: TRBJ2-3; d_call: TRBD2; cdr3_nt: TGCGCCAGCAGTGTTGGGACTAGCGGGAGATTAGATACGCAGTATTTT; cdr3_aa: CASSVGTSGRLDTQYF
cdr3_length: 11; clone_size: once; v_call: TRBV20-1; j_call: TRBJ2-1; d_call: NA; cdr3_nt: TGCAGTGCTAGCGGGGATAATGAGCAGTTCTTC; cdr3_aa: CSASGDNEQFF
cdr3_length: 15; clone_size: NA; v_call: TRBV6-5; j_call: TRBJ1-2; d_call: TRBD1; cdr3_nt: TGTGCCAGCAGTTACGGACAGGGGGTTAACTATGGCTACACCTTC; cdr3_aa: CASSYGQGVNYGYTF